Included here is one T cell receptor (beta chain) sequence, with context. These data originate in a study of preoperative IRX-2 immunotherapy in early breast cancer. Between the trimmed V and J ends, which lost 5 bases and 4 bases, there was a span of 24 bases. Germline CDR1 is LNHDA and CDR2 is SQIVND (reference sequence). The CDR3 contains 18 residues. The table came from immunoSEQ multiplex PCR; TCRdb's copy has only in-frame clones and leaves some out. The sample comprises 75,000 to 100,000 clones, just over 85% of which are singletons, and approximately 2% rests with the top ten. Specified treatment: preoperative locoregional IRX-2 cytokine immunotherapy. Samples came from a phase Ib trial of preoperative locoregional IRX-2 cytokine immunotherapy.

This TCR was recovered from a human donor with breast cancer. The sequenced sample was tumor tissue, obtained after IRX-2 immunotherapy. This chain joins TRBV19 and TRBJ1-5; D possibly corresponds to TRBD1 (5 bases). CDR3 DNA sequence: TGTGCCAGTAGTCATGAGGGACTTTCATTCGCCCTGAATCAGCCCCAGCATTTT. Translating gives CASSHEGLSFALNQPQHF.